These 6 T cell receptor beta chains were all obtained from the same sample, sequenced in a study of blood T cell repertoires in COVID-19. Sequenced by immunoSEQ multiplex PCR; TCRdb stores in-frame clones only, minus some. The table has 100,000 to 150,000 clones, 84% seen once; the top ten hold 2% to 3%. Sequencing used PBMCs or T cells enriched from blood (not recorded which). The source is a man aged 40-50 years with acute COVID-19.

The gene calls are TRBV7-2 and TRBJ1-3; the D gene is possibly TRBD1 (5 bases). There are 17 residues in the CDR3. Germline CDR1 is SGHTA and CDR2 is FQGNSA. V was cut by 5 bases and J by 0 bases, with 17 bases left in between. The CDR3 loop is CASSHSQEGFSGNTIYF. DNA of the CDR3: TGTGCCAGCAGCCATTCACAGGAAGGGTTCTCTGGAAACACCATATATTTT.

The gene calls are TRBV10-3 and TRBJ2-1; 10 bases match TRBD2. J lost 5 bases, V lost 4 bases, and 5 bases had no gene match. From germline, CDR1 is ENHRY and CDR2 SYGVKD. The CDR3 length is 15 residues. This CDR3 reads CAISVRTSGDNEQFF. CDR3 nucleotide sequence: TGTGCCATCAGTGTGAGGACTAGCGGCGACAATGAGCAGTTCTTC.

CDR3 sequence (DNA): TGTGCCAGCACCAGTACAGGGGGCCAAACTGAAGCTTTCTTT. Residues: CASTSTGGQTEAFF. This sequence joins TRBV18 and TRBJ1-1; 9 bases fit TRBD1. Losses at the gene ends were 8 bases for V and 5 bases for J; bases not matched to a gene: 9. CDR3 size: 14 residues. Per the germline V gene, CDR1 is KGHSH and CDR2 is LQKENI.

DNA of the CDR3: TGTGCCAGCTCTGAGCGCGCTGGAAACACCATATATTTT. Translating it yields CASSERAGNTIYF. The J gene is TRBJ1-3, the V gene TRBV7-2; D is unclear. Germline lookup yields CDR1 SGHTA and CDR2 FQGNSA. Trimming left V 8 bases short and J 2 bases short, with 10 bases between. The CDR3 covers 13 residues.

The chain links TRBV21-1 to TRBJ2-1; TRBD2 is the table's D call, not checked against the DNA. TRBV21-1 represents a pseudogene. This CDR3 spans 16 amino acids. The CDR3: CASSKASGRASNEQFF. DNA of the CDR3: TGTGCCAGCAGCAAAGCCAGCGGGAGGGCGTCAAATGAGCAGTTCTTC.

The genes are TRBV3-1 (or the pseudogene TRBV3-2) and TRBJ1-1; possible D gene TRBD1, 5 bases. The length of the CDR3 is 14 residues. Trimming took off 4 bases at V and 7 bases at J, with 16 bases between the two ends. Germline-derived CDR1 and CDR2 are LGHDT and YNNKEL (reference sequence). CDR3 amino acids: CASSPAGGGVEAFF. CDR3 bases: TGTGCCAGCAGCCCGGCGGGGGGTGGGGTTGAAGCTTTCTTT.